This T cell receptor beta chain appears in the sequencing data of a study of spatial heterogeneity in lung cancer. V was pared by 3 bases and J by 1 base, with 15 bases of the junction left unmatched. The CDR3 runs 20 residues. Germline loops: CDR1 SGHDN, CDR2 FVKESK. Many counts were recorded for this clonotype. The antigen remains undetermined. Time point defined: sample taken at primary tumor resection. TCRdb reprocessed the 5' RACE reads with MiXCR, giving one entry per CDR3 protein. The sample carries about 25,000 distinct CDR3 sequences, over 7.5% recorded once. General study points: It was found that expanded intratumoral alpha and beta TCR counts tracked tumor mutation counts.

V gene TRBV14 combines with J gene TRBJ2-1, with 10 bases identical to TRBD2. This receptor was obtained from a male donor with early-stage non-small cell lung cancer. This sample comprised lung tumor tissue, obtained at surgery. This CDR3 reads CASSHYWGLAGEGSYNEQFF. In nucleotides, the CDR3 is TGTGCCAGCAGCCACTACTGGGGTCTAGCGGGAGAAGGATCCTACAATGAGCAGTTCTTC.